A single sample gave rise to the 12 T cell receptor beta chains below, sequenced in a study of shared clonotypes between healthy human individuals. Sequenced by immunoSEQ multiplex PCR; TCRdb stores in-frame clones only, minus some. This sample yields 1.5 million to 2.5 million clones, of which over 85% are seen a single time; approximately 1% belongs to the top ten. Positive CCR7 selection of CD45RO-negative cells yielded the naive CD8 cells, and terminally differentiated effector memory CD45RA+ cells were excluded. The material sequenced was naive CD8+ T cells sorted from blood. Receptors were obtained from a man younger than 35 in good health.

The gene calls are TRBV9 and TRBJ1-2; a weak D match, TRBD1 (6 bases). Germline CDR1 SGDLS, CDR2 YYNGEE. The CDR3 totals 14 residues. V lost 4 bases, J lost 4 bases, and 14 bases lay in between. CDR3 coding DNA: TGTGCCAGCAGCATCGCGACAGGAGGCTATGGCTACACCTTC. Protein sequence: CASSIATGGYGYTF.

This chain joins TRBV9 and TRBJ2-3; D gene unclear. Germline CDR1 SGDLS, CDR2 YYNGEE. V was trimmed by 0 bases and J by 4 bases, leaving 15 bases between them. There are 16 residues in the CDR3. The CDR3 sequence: CASSVELSSSPDTQYF. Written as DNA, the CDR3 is TGTGCCAGCAGCGTAGAACTCTCCTCATCCCCAGATACGCAGTATTTT.

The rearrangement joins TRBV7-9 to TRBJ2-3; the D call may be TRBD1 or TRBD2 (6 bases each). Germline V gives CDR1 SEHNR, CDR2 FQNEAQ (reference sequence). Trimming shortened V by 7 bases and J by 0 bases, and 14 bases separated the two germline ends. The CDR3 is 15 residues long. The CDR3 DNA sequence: TGTGCCAGCATCGCCGGGGGCTCTAGCACAGATACGCAGTATTTT. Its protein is CASIAGGSSTDTQYF.

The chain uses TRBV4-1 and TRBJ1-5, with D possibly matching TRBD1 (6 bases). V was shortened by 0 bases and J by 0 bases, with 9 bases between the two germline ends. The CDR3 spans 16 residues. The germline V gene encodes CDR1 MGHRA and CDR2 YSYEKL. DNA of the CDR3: TGCGCCAGCAGCCAAGAAGGGGGGCCTAGCAATCAGCCCCAGCATTTT. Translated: CASSQEGGPSNQPQHF.

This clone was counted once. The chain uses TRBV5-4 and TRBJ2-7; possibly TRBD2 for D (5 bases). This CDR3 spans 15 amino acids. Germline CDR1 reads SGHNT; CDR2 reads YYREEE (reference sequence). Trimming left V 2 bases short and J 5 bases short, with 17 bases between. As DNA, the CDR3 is TGTGCCAGCAGCTTACCGGGGTCAAAATCGAACGAGCAGTACTTC. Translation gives CASSLPGSKSNEQYF.

In nucleotides, the CDR3 is TGTGCCTGGAGTCCGATGAGGTGGTACGAGCAGTACTTC. Residues: CAWSPMRWYEQYF. The chain has TRBV30 and TRBJ2-7; no firm D call. The V end was cut by 2 bases, the J end by 4 bases, with 12 bases between. Germline-derived CDR1 and CDR2 are GTSNPN and SVGIG (reference sequence). The CDR3 length is 13 residues.

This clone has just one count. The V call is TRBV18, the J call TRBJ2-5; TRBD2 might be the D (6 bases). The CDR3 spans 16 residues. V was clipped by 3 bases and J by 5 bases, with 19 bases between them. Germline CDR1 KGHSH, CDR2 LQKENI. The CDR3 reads CASSPPSLALLETQYF. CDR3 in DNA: TGTGCCAGCTCACCCCCCTCCCTAGCGTTGTTGGAGACCCAGTACTTC.

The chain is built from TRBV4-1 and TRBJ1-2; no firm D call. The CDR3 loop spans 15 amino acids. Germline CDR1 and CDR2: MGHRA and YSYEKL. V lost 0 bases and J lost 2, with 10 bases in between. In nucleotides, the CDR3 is TGCGCCAGCAGCCAAGAAGCTTTCGGGAACTATGGCTACACCTTC. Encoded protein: CASSQEAFGNYGYTF.

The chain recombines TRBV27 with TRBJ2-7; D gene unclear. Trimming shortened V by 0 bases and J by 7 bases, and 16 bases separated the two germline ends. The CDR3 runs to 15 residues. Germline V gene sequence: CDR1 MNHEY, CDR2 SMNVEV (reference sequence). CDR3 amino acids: CASSLSSRVLGEQYF. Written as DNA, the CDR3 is TGTGCCAGCAGTTTATCGAGCAGAGTTCTGGGGGAGCAGTACTTC.

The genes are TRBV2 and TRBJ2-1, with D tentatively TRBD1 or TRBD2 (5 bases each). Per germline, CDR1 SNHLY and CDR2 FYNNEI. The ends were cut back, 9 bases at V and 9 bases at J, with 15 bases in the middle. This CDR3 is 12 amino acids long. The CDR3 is CASWTEGSEQFF. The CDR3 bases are TGTGCCAGTTGGACCGAGGGGAGTGAGCAGTTCTTC.

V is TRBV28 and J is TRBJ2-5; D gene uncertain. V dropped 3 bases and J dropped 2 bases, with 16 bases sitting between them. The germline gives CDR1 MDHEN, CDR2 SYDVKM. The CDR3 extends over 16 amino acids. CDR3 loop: CASSFLWDELQETQYF. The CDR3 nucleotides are TGTGCCAGCAGTTTTCTTTGGGATGAGTTACAAGAGACCCAGTACTTC.

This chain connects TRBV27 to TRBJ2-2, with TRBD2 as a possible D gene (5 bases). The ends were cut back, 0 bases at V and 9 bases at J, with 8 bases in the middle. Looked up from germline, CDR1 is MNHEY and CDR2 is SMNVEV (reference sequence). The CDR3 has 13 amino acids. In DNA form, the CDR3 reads TGTGCCAGCAGTTTATCGTCGGGATGGGAGCTGTTTTTT. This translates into CASSLSSGWELFF.